Listed here are 14 T cell receptor beta chains from one sample, sequenced in a study of T cell repertoires in cytomegalovirus infection. TCRdb analysed the reads with MiXCR anew, one entry per CDR3 protein. Found here are about 740,000 distinct CDR3 sequences, 35% of them singletons; the top ten hold 2.5% to 3.5%. The material sequenced was PBMCs. These TCRs come from a human donor in good health (CMV status not recorded). Some clones in this sample may be carry-over from other donors' samples.

The genes are TRBV6-1 and TRBJ1-1; 7 nucleotides line up with TRBD1. Trimming took 6 bases from V and 8 from J; bases not matched to a gene: 18. This CDR3 is built from 16 residues. Looked up from germline, CDR1 is MNHNS and CDR2 is SASEGT. CDR3 sequence reads: CASSQKGAGPRLEAFF. CDR3 sequence (DNA): TGTGCCAGCAGCCAGAAGGGGGCAGGGCCACGATTAGAAGCTTTCTTT.

This clonotype came up once. The chain is built from TRBV28 and TRBJ1-1; D possibly corresponds to TRBD1 (5 bases). CDR1 and CDR2 from the germline V gene are MDHEN and SYDVKM. Trimming removed 7 bases from V and 4 bases from J, with 16 bases in between. The CDR3 covers 14 residues. The CDR3 nucleotides are TGTGCCAGCACGGGACCCCCGGCGGGCACTGAAGCTTTCTTT. It encodes CASTGPPAGTEAFF.

Note on this clonotype: With a much larger clone just one base away, this may be a read error. The J gene is TRBJ2-3, the V gene TRBV7-3; 8 bases are a match to TRBD2. The CDR3 is 15 residues long. The germline gives CDR1 SGHTA, CDR2 FQGTGA. The CDR3 region is CASSYLAGSTDTKYF. The DNA of the CDR3 is TGTGCCAGCAGTTATTTAGCGGGGAGCACAGATACGAAGTATTTT.

The chain uses TRBV28 and TRBJ1-1; the match to TRBD1 covers 7 bases. Germline CDR1 is MDHEN and CDR2 is SYDVKM. The V and J ends lost 3 bases and 0 bases, in that order; junction bases with no gene match: 10. The CDR3 extends over 17 amino acids. CDR3 DNA sequence: TGTGCCAGCAGTTTGAGGGACAGCTACCCCTTGAACACTGAAGCTTTCTTT. It encodes CASSLRDSYPLNTEAFF.

The table lists this clonotype with many counts. The rearrangement links TRBV7-8 to TRBJ1-3; 9 bases map to TRBD1. The V and J ends lost 5 bases and 1 base, in that order; junction bases with no gene match: 15. This CDR3 has 19 amino acids. The V gene's germline CDR1 is SGHVS and CDR2 FQNEAQ. The CDR3 DNA reads TGTGCCAGCAGCCCGACAGGGGGGAGAATTATGCGTTCTGGAAACACCATATATTTT. Its translation is CASSPTGGRIMRSGNTIYF.

This clonotype has a handful of counts. The chain has TRBV19 and TRBJ1-4; the match to TRBD1 covers 9 bases. Germline assignment: CDR1 LNHDA and CDR2 SQIVND (reference sequence). After removal of 5 bases from V and 6 bases from J, the junction contained 7 bases not matched to a gene. The CDR3 extends over 15 amino acids. The CDR3 nucleotides are TGTGCCAGTAGTTCCGTCTGGACAGGGGATGAAAAACTGTTTTTT. This translates into CASSSVWTGDEKLFF.

A few counts support this clonotype. The chain employs TRBV6-5 and TRBJ1-5, with unresolved D. V lost 4 bases and J 5 bases, leaving 12 bases between the germline ends. The germline gives CDR1 MNHEY, CDR2 SVGAGI. The CDR3 sequence is 14 residues long. This chain's CDR3 is CASSFAFGDQPQHF. The CDR3 DNA reads TGTGCCAGCAGTTTTGCCTTTGGGGATCAGCCCCAGCATTTT.

V gene TRBV4-2 combines with J gene TRBJ1-5, with D possibly matching TRBD1 (6 bases). Trimming took off 0 bases at V and 6 bases at J, with 12 bases between the two ends. The CDR3 extends over 15 amino acids. Germline V gives CDR1 LGHNA, CDR2 YNFKEQ. CDR3 in amino acids: CASSQDRAGVQPQHF. DNA for the CDR3: TGTGCCAGCAGCCAAGATCGGGCAGGGGTTCAGCCCCAGCATTTT.

This clonotype was found many times. The chain recombines TRBV7-9 with TRBJ2-7; 9 bases are shared with TRBD1. With 2 bases clipped from V and 5 bases from J, the junction kept 4 bases outside the gene matches. This CDR3 comprises 14 residues. Germline V gene lookup returns CDR1 SEHNR and CDR2 FQNEAQ (reference sequence). CDR3 in DNA: TGTGCCAGCAGCTTACCGGACAGGGGACACGAGCAGTACTTC. The encoded protein is CASSLPDRGHEQYF.

Here the CDR3 reads CASFPSRATNEKLFF. As DNA, the CDR3 is TGTGCCAGCTTTCCTTCTCGGGCCACTAATGAAAAACTGTTTTTT. The rearrangement joins TRBV18 to TRBJ1-4; D is unclear. Germline assignment: CDR1 KGHSH and CDR2 LQKENI. This CDR3 has 15 residues. V dropped 7 bases and J dropped 2 bases, with 14 bases sitting between them.

This clonotype showed up just a few times. J is TRBJ2-7 and V is TRBV28, with TRBD2 matching over 8 bases. CDR1 MDHEN and CDR2 SYDVKM come from the germline V gene. J was trimmed by 6 bases and V by 4 bases; bases with no gene match: 8. The CDR3 runs to 14 residues. The CDR3 DNA follows: TGTGCCAGCAGTTACGGGACTAGGTGGGGCGAGCAGTACTTC. This encodes CASSYGTRWGEQYF.

The chain is built from TRBV6-5 and TRBJ2-7; D might be TRBD1 (5 bases). CDR1 is MNHEY and CDR2 is SVGAGI in the germline V gene. Trimming pared 4 bases from V and 2 bases from J, leaving 15 bases between. CDR3 length equals 15 residues. CDR3 residues: CASSSPTAGAYEQYF. CDR3 coding DNA: TGTGCCAGCAGTTCCCCGACAGCTGGGGCCTACGAGCAGTACTTC.

The chain recombines TRBV12-3 or TRBV12-4 with TRBJ1-4; TRBD1 matches at 7 bases. This CDR3 has 14 residues. V lost 4 bases to trimming and J lost 10 bases; unmatched junction nucleotides: 9. The CDR3 DNA follows: TGTGCCAGCAGTTCAGACAGGGAGGCGGGAAAACTGTTTTTT. Its translation: CASSSDREAGKLFF.

There are a few counts of this clonotype. The chain is built from TRBV29-1 and TRBJ2-6; D not resolved. The V and J ends lost 7 bases and 3 bases respectively, with 4 bases between them. Germline loops: CDR1 SQVTM, CDR2 ANQGSEA. The CDR3 totals 11 residues. In DNA form, the CDR3 reads TGCAGCGCTGTTGGGGCCAACGTCCTGACTTTC. This sequence encodes CSAVGANVLTF. Combining the CDR3 with reference TRBV29-1 and TRBJ2-6 gives the whole variable domain SAVISQKPSRDICQRGTSLTIQCQVDSQVTMMFWYRQQPGQSLTLIATANQGSEATYESGFVIDKFPISRPNLTFSTLTVSNMSPEDSSIYLCSAVGANVLTFGAGSRLTVL.